The present entry profiles one T cell receptor (beta chain) with its context. This record belongs to a study of T cell changes during pregnancy in multiple sclerosis. This CDR3 has 16 residues. The V and J ends lost 4 bases and 7 bases, in that order; junction bases with no gene match: 10. CDR1 and CDR2 from the germline V gene are MNHNS and SASEGT. TCRdb keeps only in-frame clones here, not all; method: immunoSEQ multiplex PCR. This sample has about 48,000 clones, with 88% found just once. The receptor's source is a female donor with multiple sclerosis, enrolled in a pregnancy study. Sample: CD4+ T cells from peripheral blood mononuclear cells, taken in the second trimester of pregnancy. V is TRBV6-1 and J is TRBJ1-2, with TRBD1 matching over 12 bases. CDR3 loop: CASSAVPGQGAVGYTF. The CDR3 coding sequence is TGTGCCAGCAGTGCTGTTCCGGGACAGGGGGCGGTTGGCTACACCTTC.